Each of the 8 T cell receptor beta chains below was sequenced from the same sample in a study of blood T cell repertoires in COVID-19. Here immunoSEQ multiplex PCR was the method, and the copy in TCRdb shows in-frame clones only, minus some. Of about 200,000 clones in the sample, approximately 89% were seen once. Sequencing used peripheral blood. The receptor set was obtained from a woman between 35 and 50 years old with acute or convalescent COVID-19.

The chain couples TRBV5-1 to TRBJ1-3; maybe TRBD1 (5 bases). Looked up from germline, CDR1 is SGHRS and CDR2 is YFSETQ. The CDR3 contains 17 residues. V was shortened by 3 bases and J by 1 base, with 17 bases between the two germline ends. The CDR3 DNA is TGCGCCAGCAGCTCAGAAGTCCACGGGGGGTCTGGAAACACCATATATTTT. Protein: CASSSEVHGGSGNTIYF.

In regard to this clone: This specimen includes other DNA sequences encoding the same CDR3. V is TRBV2 and J is TRBJ1-1; D perhaps matches TRBD1 (5 bases). CDR3 length: 14 amino acids. The germline CDR1 and CDR2 sequences are SNHLY and FYNNEI. Between the trimmed V and J ends, which lost 4 bases and 4 bases, there was a span of 13 bases. The CDR3 DNA reads as TGTGCCAGCAGTGTGGGCCGGGGGGTCACTGAAGCTTTCTTT. Translated, it gives CASSVGRGVTEAFF. Supplemented by reference TRBV2 and TRBJ1-1, the full variable domain reads EPEVTQTPSHQVTQMGQEVILRCVPISNHLYFYWYRQILGQKVEFLVSFYNNEISEKSEIFDDQFSVERPDGSNFTLKIRSTKLEDSAMYFCASSVGRGVTEAFFGQGTRLTVV.

The rearrangement joins TRBV5-1 to TRBJ1-2, with D perhaps TRBD1 (6 bases). Trimming shortened V by 4 bases and J by 4 bases, and 17 bases separated the two germline ends. Germline V lookup: CDR1 SGHRS, CDR2 YFSETQ. The CDR3 is 15 amino acids. Written as DNA, the CDR3 is TGCGCCAGCAGCGGGTCGGACAGTCTACTCTATGGCTACACCTTC. Its translation is CASSGSDSLLYGYTF.

This sequence joins TRBV19 and TRBJ1-3; D perhaps matches TRBD1 (5 bases). V was pared by 4 bases and J by 3 bases, with 13 bases between. The germline CDR1 and CDR2 sequences are LNHDA and SQIVND (reference sequence). CDR3 length: 15 amino acids. For the CDR3, the DNA is TGTGCCAGTAGTAGGAGGGGAAGGAGTGGAAACACCATATATTTT. As protein: CASSRRGRSGNTIYF. The full variable domain, in which reference TRBV19 and TRBJ1-3 provide the parts outside the CDR3, is DGGITQSPKYLFRKEGQNVTLSCEQNLNHDAMYWYRQDPGQGLRLIYYSQIVNDFQKGDIAEGYSVSREKKESFPLTVTSAQKNPTAFYLCASSRRGRSGNTIYFGEGSWLTVV.

This clone has only one observation. The genes are TRBV7-7 and TRBJ1-1; tentatively, D is TRBD1 (5 bases). V lost 5 bases to trimming and J lost 4 bases, with 11 bases between them. Germline CDR1 is SSHAT and CDR2 is FNYEAQ (reference sequence). This CDR3 region has 13 residues. The CDR3: CASSRGRGTEAFF. Here the CDR3 DNA reads TGTGCCAGCAGCAGAGGAAGGGGCACTGAAGCTTTCTTT.

This clone has a handful of counts. This sequence joins TRBV6-2 or TRBV6-3 and TRBJ1-5, with TRBD1 matching 8 bases. CDR3 length: 16 residues. V dropped 2 bases and J dropped 2; count of bases not matched to a gene: 5. Germline assignment: CDR1 MNHEY and CDR2 SVGEGT. In DNA, the CDR3 is TGTGCCAGCAGTTACCCGACAGGGGTTGGCAATCAGCCCCAGCATTTT. Protein: CASSYPTGVGNQPQHF.

This chain joins TRBV30 and TRBJ1-2, with 9 bases aligning to TRBD1. The length of the CDR3 is 15 residues. Losses at the gene ends were 0 bases for V and 0 bases for J; bases not matched to a gene: 2. Germline loops: CDR1 GTSNPN, CDR2 SVGIG (reference sequence). CDR3 sequence: CAWSVGDRANYGYTF. CDR3 nucleotide sequence: TGTGCCTGGAGTGTAGGGGACAGGGCTAACTATGGCTACACCTTC.

This clone was observed once. This chain joins TRBV5-6 and TRBJ2-7, with 11 bases lining up with TRBD1. Losses at the gene ends were 2 bases for V and 5 bases for J; bases not matched to a gene: 3. Germline values: CDR1 SGHDT, CDR2 YYEEEE. The CDR3 is made up of 14 amino acids. The CDR3 sequence: CASSLGQGAHEQYV. In DNA, the CDR3 is TGTGCCAGCAGCTTAGGACAGGGGGCCCACGAGCAGTACGTC.